The 3 T cell receptor beta chains in this list originate from one sample, sequenced in a study of blood T cell repertoires in COVID-19. Clones were sequenced by immunoSEQ multiplex PCR, and TCRdb holds only the in-frame ones, with some missing. The sample holds roughly 120,000 clones; around 89% are singletons and the top ten take approximately 4.3%. The sequenced material came from peripheral blood. These receptors were obtained from a woman between 50 and 59 years old with acute or convalescent COVID-19.

The J gene is TRBJ2-1, the V gene TRBV18; TRBD2 matches 7 bases. This CDR3 region has 15 residues. CDR1 is KGHSH, CDR2 LQKENI, per germline. V gave up 4 bases and J gave up 2 bases; unmatched junction bases: 5. CDR3: CASSLTSVPYNEQFF. The CDR3 DNA sequence: TGTGCCAGCTCACTCACTAGCGTACCCTACAATGAGCAGTTCTTC. The full variable domain, completed using reference TRBV18 and TRBJ2-1, is NAGVMQNPRHLVRRRGQEARLRCSPMKGHSHVYWYRQLPEEGLKFMVYLQKENIIDESGMPKERFSAEFPKEGPSILRIQQVVRGDSAAYFCASSLTSVPYNEQFFGPGTRLTVL.

The chain has TRBV5-1 and TRBJ2-7; no firm D call. The CDR3 has 14 amino acids. V was pared by 0 bases and J by 2 bases, with 9 bases between. The germline CDR1 and CDR2 sequences are SGHRS and YFSETQ. CDR3 sequence (DNA): TGCGCCAGCAGCTTGGTTACAGAGACCTACGAGCAGTACTTC. This codes for CASSLVTETYEQYF.

This chain links TRBV27 with TRBJ1-5; D may be TRBD1 (6 bases). This CDR3 is 14 amino acids long. Trimming removed 2 bases from V and 7 bases from J, with 12 bases in between. Germline loops: CDR1 MNHEY, CDR2 SMNVEV (reference sequence). Written as DNA, the CDR3 is TGTGCCAGCAGTTTAGCCGGGGGGCGACAGCCCCAGCATTTT. Translation gives CASSLAGGRQPQHF.